The sequence of this TCR beta chain was determined in a study of beta chain features in type 1 diabetes. Overall study context: No patient-donor differences in age, gender, total cells or subset yield.

The study reverse transcribed the entire isolated RNA, so it sequenced expressed TCRB transcripts. TCRdb's copy holds only in-frame clones and misses some; the assay was immunoSEQ multiplex PCR. The sample lists 400,000 to 450,000 clones, more than 11% seen once, with roughly 0.035% in the top ten. V lost 6 bases to trimming and J lost 3 bases, with 8 bases between them. The CDR3 length is 13 residues. Germline CDR1 reads SGHTA; CDR2 reads FQGNSA. General observations from the study: It was possible that PCR favored shorter templates, equally so in patients and controls.

Notes on this clone: The antigen is unknown.

Material: naive CD4+ T cells from blood. The V call is TRBV7-2, the J call TRBJ1-4; D is perhaps TRBD1 (5 bases). This clonotype was sampled from a man between 25 and 39 years old in good health. The CDR3 nucleotides read TGTGCCAGCAGGGGGGAGCCTAATGAAAAACTGTTTTTT. Translating gives CASRGEPNEKLFF.